This TCR beta chain was captured by sequencing in a study of tumor-infiltrating lymphocytes in primary liver carcinoma. Study outcomes and limitations: About 8-25% of top clones, no more, were shared by all five regions. The top-250-clone fraction was significantly higher in tumors than in blood (p = 0.039).

From unsorted bulk tissue weighing roughly 17-31 mg, DNA and RNA were co-extracted. This clonotype has more than one count but fewer than ten. The antigen is not known. The junction and the germline gene differ at one end; a read error may be behind it. Synthesis of TCR beta cDNA was carried out from about 540 ng total RNA with a constant-region primer. Three nested multiplex PCR rounds, a slightly modified ARM-PCR, produced the libraries for TCR beta. TCRdb ran MiXCR on the multiplex PCR reads and lists one entry per CDR3 protein. Among tens of thousands of distinct CDR3 sequences listed, over 70% were seen once. This receptor was obtained from a woman younger than 45 with primary liver carcinoma and hepatitis B virus infection. Sequencing used liver tumor tissue from sampling region 4. Subset: tumor region T4, right-lateral pole.

CDR3 nucleotides: TGCAGCGTAGTGCGACAGGCCGAAAAACTGTCTTTT. Protein: CSVVRQAEKLSF. The gene calls are TRBV29-1 and TRBJ1-4; D is perhaps TRBD1 (6 bases). CDR3 size: 12 residues. Germline-derived CDR1 and CDR2 are SQVTM and ANQGSEA.